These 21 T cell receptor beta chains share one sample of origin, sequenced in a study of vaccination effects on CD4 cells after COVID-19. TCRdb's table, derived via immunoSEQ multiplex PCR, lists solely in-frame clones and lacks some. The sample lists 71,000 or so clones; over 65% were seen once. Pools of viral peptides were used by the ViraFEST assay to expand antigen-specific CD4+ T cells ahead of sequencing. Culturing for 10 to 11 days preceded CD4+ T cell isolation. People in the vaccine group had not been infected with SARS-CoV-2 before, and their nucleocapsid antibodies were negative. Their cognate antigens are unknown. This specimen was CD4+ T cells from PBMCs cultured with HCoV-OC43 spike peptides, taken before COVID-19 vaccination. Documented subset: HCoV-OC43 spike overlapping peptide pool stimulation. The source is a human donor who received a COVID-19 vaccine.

The CDR3 protein is CATSRDQGAGQTQYF. CDR3 DNA sequence: TGTGCCACCAGCAGAGATCAAGGGGCTGGGCAGACCCAGTACTTC. The rearrangement links TRBV15 to TRBJ2-5; possibly TRBD1 for D (5 bases). The CDR3 covers 15 residues. V lost 0 bases and J 6 bases, leaving 14 bases between the germline ends. The germline V gene has CDR1 LNHNV and CDR2 YYDKDF (reference sequence).

As DNA, the CDR3 is TGCGCCAGCAGCCAAACGGACAGGGCATTCGAAAAACTGTTTTTT. It is translated as CASSQTDRAFEKLFF. The V gene is TRBV4-1, the J gene TRBJ1-4; 8 bases match TRBD1. The germline V gene has CDR1 MGHRA and CDR2 YSYEKL. The CDR3 spans 15 residues. V gave up 2 bases and J gave up 8 bases; unmatched junction bases: 7.

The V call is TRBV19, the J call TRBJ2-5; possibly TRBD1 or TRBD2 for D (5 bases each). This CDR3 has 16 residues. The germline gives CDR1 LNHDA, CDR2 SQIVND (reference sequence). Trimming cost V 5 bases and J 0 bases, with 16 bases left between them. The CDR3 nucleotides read TGTGCCAGTAGTGGCCGCCGGGACGCTAACCAAGAGACCCAGTACTTC. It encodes CASSGRRDANQETQYF.

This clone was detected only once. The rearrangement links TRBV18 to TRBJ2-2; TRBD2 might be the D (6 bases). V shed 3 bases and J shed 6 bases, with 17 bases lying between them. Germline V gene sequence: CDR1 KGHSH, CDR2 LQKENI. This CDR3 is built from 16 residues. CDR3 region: CASSPQMSRGSGELFF. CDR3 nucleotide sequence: TGTGCCAGCTCACCGCAAATGAGTCGGGGGTCCGGGGAGCTGTTTTTT.

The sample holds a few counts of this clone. The CDR3 nucleotides read TGTGCCAGCAGTTTACGGGGGGCGGTTCAGCCCCAGCATTTT. Amino acids: CASSLRGAVQPQHF. The V call is TRBV28, the J call TRBJ1-5; possible D gene TRBD1, 6 bases. The germline V gene has CDR1 MDHEN and CDR2 SYDVKM. Trimming pared 2 bases from V and 6 bases from J, leaving 11 bases between. The length of the CDR3 is 14 residues.

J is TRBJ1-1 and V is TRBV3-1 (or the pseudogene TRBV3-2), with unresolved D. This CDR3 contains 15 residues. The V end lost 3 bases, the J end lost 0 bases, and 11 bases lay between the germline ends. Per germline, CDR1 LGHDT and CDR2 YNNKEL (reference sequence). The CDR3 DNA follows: TGTGCCAGCAGCCAGAGGAGGCAGATGAACACTGAAGCTTTCTTT. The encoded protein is CASSQRRQMNTEAFF.

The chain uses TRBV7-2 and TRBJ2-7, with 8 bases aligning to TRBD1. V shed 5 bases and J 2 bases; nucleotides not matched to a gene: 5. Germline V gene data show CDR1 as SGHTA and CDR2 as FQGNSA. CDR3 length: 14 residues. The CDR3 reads CASSLQTGAYEQYV. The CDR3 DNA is TGTGCCAGCAGCCTACAGACAGGGGCCTACGAGCAGTACGTC.

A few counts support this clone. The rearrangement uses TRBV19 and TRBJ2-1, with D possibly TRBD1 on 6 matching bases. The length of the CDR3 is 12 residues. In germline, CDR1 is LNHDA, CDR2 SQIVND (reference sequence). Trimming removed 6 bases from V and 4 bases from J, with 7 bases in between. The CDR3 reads CASRDRYNEQFF. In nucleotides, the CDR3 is TGTGCCAGTAGGGACAGATACAATGAGCAGTTCTTC. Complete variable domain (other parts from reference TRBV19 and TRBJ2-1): DGGITQSPKYLFRKEGQNVTLSCEQNLNHDAMYWYRQDPGQGLRLIYYSQIVNDFQKGDIAEGYSVSREKKESFPLTVTSAQKNPTAFYLCASRDRYNEQFFGPGTRLTVL.

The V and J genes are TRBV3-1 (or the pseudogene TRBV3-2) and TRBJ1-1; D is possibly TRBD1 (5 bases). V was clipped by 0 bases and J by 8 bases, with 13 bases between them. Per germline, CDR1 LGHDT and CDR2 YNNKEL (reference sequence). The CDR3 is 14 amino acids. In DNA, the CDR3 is TGTGCCAGCAGCCAAGATTCCCAGGGTAGGGAAGCTTTCTTT. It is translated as CASSQDSQGREAFF.

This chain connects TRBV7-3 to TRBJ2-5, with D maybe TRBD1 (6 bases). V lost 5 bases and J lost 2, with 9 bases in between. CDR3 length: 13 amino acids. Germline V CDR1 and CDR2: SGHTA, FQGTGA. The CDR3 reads CASSPGQQETQYF. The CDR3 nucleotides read TGTGCCAGCAGCCCAGGACAGCAAGAGACCCAGTACTTC.

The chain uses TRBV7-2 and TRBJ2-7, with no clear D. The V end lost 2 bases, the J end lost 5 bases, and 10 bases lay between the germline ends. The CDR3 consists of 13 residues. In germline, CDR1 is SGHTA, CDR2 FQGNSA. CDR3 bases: TGTGCCAGCAGCTTATCCCCCCTAGACGAGCAGTACGTC. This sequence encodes CASSLSPLDEQYV.

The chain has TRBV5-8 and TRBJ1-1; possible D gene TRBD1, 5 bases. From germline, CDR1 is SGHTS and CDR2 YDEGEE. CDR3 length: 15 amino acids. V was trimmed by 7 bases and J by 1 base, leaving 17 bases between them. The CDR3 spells CASPTLGQKNTEAFF. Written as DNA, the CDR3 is TGTGCCAGCCCTACCCTGGGGCAGAAGAACACTGAAGCTTTCTTT.

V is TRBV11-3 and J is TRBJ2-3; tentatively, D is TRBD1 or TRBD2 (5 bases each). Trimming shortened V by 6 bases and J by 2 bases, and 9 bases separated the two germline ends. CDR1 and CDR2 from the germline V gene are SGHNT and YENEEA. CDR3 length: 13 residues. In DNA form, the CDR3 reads TGTGCCAGCAGGCCAGGGACCACAGATACGCAGTATTTT. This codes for CASRPGTTDTQYF.

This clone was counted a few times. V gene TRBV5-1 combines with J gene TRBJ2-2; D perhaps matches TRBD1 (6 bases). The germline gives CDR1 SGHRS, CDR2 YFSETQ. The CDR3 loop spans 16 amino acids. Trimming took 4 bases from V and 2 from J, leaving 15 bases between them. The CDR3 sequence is CASSRTPGHNTGELFF. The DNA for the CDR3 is TGCGCCAGCAGCAGGACCCCGGGACACAACACCGGGGAGCTGTTTTTT.

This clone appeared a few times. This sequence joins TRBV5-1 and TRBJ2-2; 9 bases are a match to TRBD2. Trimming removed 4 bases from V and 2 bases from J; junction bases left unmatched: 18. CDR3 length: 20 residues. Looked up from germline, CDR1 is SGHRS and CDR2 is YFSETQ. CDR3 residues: CASSPYLPSGVMQNTGELFF. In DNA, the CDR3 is TGCGCCAGCAGCCCCTATCTCCCTAGCGGGGTCATGCAAAACACCGGGGAGCTGTTTTTT. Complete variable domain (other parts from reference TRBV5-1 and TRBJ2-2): KAGVTQTPRYLIKTRGQQVTLSCSPISGHRSVSWYQQTPGQGLQFLFEYFSETQRNKGNFPGRFSGRQFSNSRSEMNVSTLELGDSALYLCASSPYLPSGVMQNTGELFFGEGSRLTVL.

CDR3 in DNA: TGTGCCAGCAGTTTACCAGGACGCTCTAATGAAAAACTGTTTTTT. Encoded protein: CASSLPGRSNEKLFF. The rearrangement joins TRBV28 to TRBJ1-4, with D unresolved. V lost 2 bases and J lost 3, with 10 bases in between. Germline V lookup: CDR1 MDHEN, CDR2 SYDVKM. The CDR3 covers 15 residues.

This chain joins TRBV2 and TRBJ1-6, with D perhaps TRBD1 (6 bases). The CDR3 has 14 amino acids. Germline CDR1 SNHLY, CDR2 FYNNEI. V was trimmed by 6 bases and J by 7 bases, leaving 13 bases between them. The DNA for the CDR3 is TGTGCCAGCAGATCCAGGACAGCCAATTCACCCCTCCACTTT. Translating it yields CASRSRTANSPLHF.

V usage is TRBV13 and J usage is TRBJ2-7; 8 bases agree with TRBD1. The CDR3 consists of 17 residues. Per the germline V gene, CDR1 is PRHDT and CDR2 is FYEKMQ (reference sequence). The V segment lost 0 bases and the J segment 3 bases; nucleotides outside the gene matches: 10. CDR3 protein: CASSLGRGTGEIYEQYV. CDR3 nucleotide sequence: TGTGCCAGCAGCTTAGGTCGTGGGACAGGCGAAATCTACGAGCAGTACGTC.

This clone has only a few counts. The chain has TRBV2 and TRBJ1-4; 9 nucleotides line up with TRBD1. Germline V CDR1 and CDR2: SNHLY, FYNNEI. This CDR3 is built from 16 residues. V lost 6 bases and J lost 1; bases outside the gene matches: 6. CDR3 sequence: CASRGDRVQTNEKLFF. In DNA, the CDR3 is TGTGCCAGCAGGGGGGACAGGGTTCAAACTAATGAAAAACTGTTTTTT.

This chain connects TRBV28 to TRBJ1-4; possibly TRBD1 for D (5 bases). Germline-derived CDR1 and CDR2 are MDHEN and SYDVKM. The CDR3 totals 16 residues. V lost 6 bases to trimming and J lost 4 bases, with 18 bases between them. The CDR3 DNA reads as TGTGCCAGCAGCAAGAGAAATGGGGCGATTAATGAAAAACTGTTTTTT. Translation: CASSKRNGAINEKLFF. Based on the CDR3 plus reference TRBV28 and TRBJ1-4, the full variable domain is DVKVTQSSRYLVKRTGEKVFLECVQDMDHENMFWYRQDPGLGLRLIYFSYDVKMKEKGDIPEGYSVSREKKERFSLILESASTNQTSMYLCASSKRNGAINEKLFFGSGTQLSVL.

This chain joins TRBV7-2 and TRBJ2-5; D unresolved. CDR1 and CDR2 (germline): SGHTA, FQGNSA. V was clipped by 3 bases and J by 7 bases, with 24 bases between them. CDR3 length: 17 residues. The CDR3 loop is CASSLSVGLPRFGTQYF. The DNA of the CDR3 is TGTGCCAGCAGCTTGAGTGTAGGGCTTCCCAGGTTCGGGACCCAGTACTTC.